The following is a TCR beta chain sequence with its context. Its antigen is currently unknown. These data originate in a study of T cell clonotyping in hematopoietic cell transplantation. General study points: Few recipient clonotypes overlapped donors; over 95% were de novo at given depth. No sorting was done, leaving CD4 and CD8 contributions mixed.

Using immunoSEQ multiplex PCR, the repertoire was profiled, and TCRdb retains in-frame clones only, with some absent. Among 65,000 to 75,000 clones, approximately 94% were seen once, and the ten largest hold around 1.5%. The length of the CDR3 is 13 residues. Germline CDR1 reads SGHRS; CDR2 reads YFSETQ. Trimming took off 1 base at V and 8 bases at J, with 10 bases between the two ends. This clonotype was obtained from a man aged 45-65 years in good health. Some clones in this sample may be carry-over from other donors' samples. This chain uses TRBV5-1 with TRBJ2-1; a possible D gene is TRBD2 (6 bases). Material for sequencing was peripheral blood mononuclear cells. CDR3 sequence: CASSLRERHEQFF. CDR3 bases: TGCGCCAGCAGCTTGCGGGAGCGGCATGAGCAGTTCTTC.